Below, 15 T cell receptor beta chains from the same sample are listed, as sequenced in a study of PD-L1 blockade in urothelial cancer. Only in-frame clones appear in the TCRdb table, and some are missing; sequencing was by immunoSEQ multiplex PCR. Of tens of thousands of clones in the sample, 80% were seen once. As to time point: pretreatment peripheral blood. The sample was PBMCs, taken around atezolizumab (anti-PD-L1) treatment. Receptors were obtained from a man aged 60 to 75 with urothelial cancer.

The chain combines TRBV14 with TRBJ1-4; 9 bases map to TRBD1. Germline CDR1 and CDR2: SGHDN and FVKESK. Trimming cost V 5 bases and J 8 bases; bases outside gene matches: 9. This CDR3 is built from 15 residues. In DNA, the CDR3 is TGTGCCAGCAGCGCTCAAGGGACAGGGAAGGAAAAACTGTTTTTT. Translated: CASSAQGTGKEKLFF.

This rearrangement joins TRBV5-1 to TRBJ2-5; 9 bases agree with TRBD2. This CDR3 contains 15 residues. The junction had 5 bases not matched to a gene; V was cut back by 0 bases and J by 5 bases. CDR1 is SGHRS and CDR2 is YFSETQ in the germline V gene. CDR3: CASSLGLAGTETQYF. The DNA of the CDR3 is TGCGCCAGCAGCTTGGGTCTAGCGGGAACGGAGACCCAGTACTTC. The entire variable domain, with the rest obtained from reference TRBV5-1 and TRBJ2-5, is as follows: KAGVTQTPRYLIKTRGQQVTLSCSPISGHRSVSWYQQTPGQGLQFLFEYFSETQRNKGNFPGRFSGRQFSNSRSEMNVSTLELGDSALYLCASSLGLAGTETQYFGPGTRLLVL.

This chain uses TRBV11-1 with TRBJ2-7; D may be TRBD1 (7 bases). The CDR3 consists of 15 residues. The germline CDR1 and CDR2 sequences are SGHAT and FQDESV (reference sequence). The V and J ends lost 4 bases and 3 bases respectively, with 16 bases between them. CDR3 nucleotides: TGTGCCAGCAGCTCAACAGGGGAGGAGGGCTACGAGCAGTACTTC. It is translated as CASSSTGEEGYEQYF.

The chain has TRBV4-3 and TRBJ2-1; TRBD2 matches 14 bases. The CDR3 runs to 15 residues. Germline assignment: CDR1 LGHNA and CDR2 YSLEER. Germline trimming cut 5 bases from V and 12 bases from J; bases unmatched to any gene: 9. CDR3 DNA sequence: TGCGCCAGCAGCGCCGGGACTAGCGGGAGCGATTTGCAGTTCTTC. It translates to CASSAGTSGSDLQFF.

This clone is a singleton in its sample. This chain joins TRBV7-2 and TRBJ2-7, with a tentative D call TRBD2 (7 bases). In germline, CDR1 is SGHTA, CDR2 FQGNSA. Deletions cut 2 bases from V and 0 bases from J, with 17 bases between. This CDR3 has 17 amino acids. CDR3 nucleotide sequence: TGTGCCAGCAGCTTAAGGGGGAGGGGGGGCTCCTCCTACGAGCAGTACTTC. It translates to CASSLRGRGGSSYEQYF.

This clone was seen once. V is TRBV18 and J is TRBJ2-7; possible D gene TRBD2, 6 bases. This CDR3 region has 16 residues. Germline V CDR1 and CDR2: KGHSH, LQKENI. Deletions cut 5 bases from V and 4 bases from J, with 21 bases between. The CDR3 protein is CASSSSSAKVGYEQYF. CDR3 bases: TGTGCCAGCTCATCCTCTAGCGCCAAGGTTGGGTACGAGCAGTACTTC.

The sample holds a few counts of this clone. The rearrangement links TRBV4-1 to TRBJ1-1; no reliable D call. V dropped 0 bases and J dropped 8 bases, with 13 bases sitting between them. Germline assignment: CDR1 MGHRA and CDR2 YSYEKL. The CDR3 spans 14 residues. Here the CDR3 reads CASSQEKVRVEAFF. Written as DNA, the CDR3 is TGCGCCAGCAGCCAAGAAAAGGTCCGGGTAGAAGCTTTCTTT.

The chain carries TRBV10-3 and TRBJ2-3, with D hard to call. The germline V gene encodes CDR1 ENHRY and CDR2 SYGVKD. The CDR3 contains 15 residues. Trimming stripped 4 bases from V and 0 bases from J, with 11 bases between. CDR3 bases: TGTGCCATCAGTGGAGGCGGTGCTAGCACAGATACGCAGTATTTT. Translated: CAISGGGASTDTQYF.

This rearrangement joins TRBV4-1 to TRBJ2-5, with 11 positions matching TRBD1. Per the germline V gene, CDR1 is MGHRA and CDR2 is YSYEKL. V lost 2 bases to trimming and J lost 5 bases; unmatched junction nucleotides: 10. The CDR3 length is 17 residues. CDR3: CASSQLPGTGGRETQYF. The CDR3 nucleotides are TGCGCCAGCAGCCAACTCCCTGGGACAGGGGGGAGGGAGACCCAGTACTTC.

The chain combines TRBV27 with TRBJ1-2, with a tentative D call TRBD1 (6 bases). This CDR3 is built from 17 residues. Between the trimmed V and J ends, which lost 2 bases and 2 bases, there was a span of 18 bases. Germline loops: CDR1 MNHEY, CDR2 SMNVEV (reference sequence). CDR3 nucleotide sequence: TGTGCCAGCAGTTTAAGGGGGGGTGGTACGAGAAACTATGGCTACACCTTC. Its protein product is CASSLRGGGTRNYGYTF.

The chain is built from TRBV11-2 and TRBJ1-2, with D hard to call. The germline gives CDR1 SGHAT, CDR2 FQNNGV. The CDR3 is 15 residues long. V lost 3 bases and J lost 6, with 17 bases in between. The CDR3 reads CASSLMGILGDGYTF. The DNA of the CDR3 is TGTGCCAGCAGCTTGATGGGGATCCTCGGGGATGGCTACACCTTC.

This chain uses TRBV5-4 with TRBJ1-2; a possible D gene is TRBD1 (5 bases). Germline lookup yields CDR1 SGHNT and CDR2 YYREEE (reference sequence). Trimming shortened V by 0 bases and J by 2 bases, and 11 bases separated the two germline ends. The CDR3 consists of 15 residues. CDR3 loop: CASSLGGSGNYGYTF. The CDR3 DNA reads TGTGCCAGCAGCTTGGGGGGCTCAGGGAACTATGGCTACACCTTC.

CDR3 in amino acids: CASSSGGRADTQYF. In nucleotides, the CDR3 is TGTGCCAGCAGCTCAGGGGGCCGGGCAGATACGCAGTATTTT. The chain has TRBV6-6 and TRBJ2-3; 8 nucleotides agree with TRBD1. Germline V CDR1 and CDR2: MNHNY, SVGAGI (reference sequence). The ends lost 6 bases at V and 4 bases at J; junction bases unmatched: 6. The CDR3 covers 14 residues.

The chain has TRBV18 and TRBJ2-4; 9 positions agree with TRBD1. V lost 4 bases and J lost 6; bases outside the gene matches: 7. The CDR3 covers 15 residues. Germline CDR1 KGHSH, CDR2 LQKENI. This chain's CDR3 is CASSRGTGTANIQYF. The CDR3 region has the DNA TGTGCCAGCTCACGCGGGACAGGGACGGCAAACATTCAGTACTTC.

V usage is TRBV28 and J usage is TRBJ1-6, with TRBD1 as a possible D gene (5 bases). Trimming stripped 2 bases from V and 10 bases from J, with 15 bases between. The CDR3 is 15 residues long. Germline CDR1 and CDR2: MDHEN and SYDVKM. This CDR3 is CASSLIGQGASPLHF. The CDR3 region has the DNA TGTGCCAGCAGTTTAATCGGGCAGGGTGCGTCACCCCTCCACTTT.